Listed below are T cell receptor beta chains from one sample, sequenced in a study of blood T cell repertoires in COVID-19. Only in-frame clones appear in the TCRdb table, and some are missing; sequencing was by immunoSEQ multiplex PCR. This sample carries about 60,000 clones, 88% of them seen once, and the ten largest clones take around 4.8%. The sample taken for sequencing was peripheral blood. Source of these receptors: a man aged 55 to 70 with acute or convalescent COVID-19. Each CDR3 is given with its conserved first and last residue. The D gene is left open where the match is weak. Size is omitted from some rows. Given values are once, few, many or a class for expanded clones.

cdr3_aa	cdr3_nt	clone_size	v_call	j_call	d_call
CASSQDLNQPQHF	TGTGCCAGCAGCCAGGATCTCAATCAGCCCCAGCATTTT	once	TRBV5-4	TRBJ1-5	.
CASSMGGRNTEAFF	TGTGCCAGTAGTATGGGAGGTCGGAACACTGAAGCTTTCTTT	.	TRBV19	TRBJ1-1	.
CASSFEGPYGYTF	TGTGCCAGCAGCTTTGAGGGTCCTTATGGCTACACCTTC	.	TRBV7-9	TRBJ1-2	.
CASSGQLNTEAFF	TGTGCCAGTAGTGGACAGTTGAACACTGAAGCTTTCTTT	.	TRBV19	TRBJ1-1	.
CATKDGTGGLEQYF	TGTGCCACTAAAGACGGGACAGGGGGCCTCGAGCAGTACTTC	once	TRBV15	TRBJ2-7	TRBD1
CASSLELAQVTQYF	TGTGCCAGCAGCTTAGAGTTGGCGCAGGTGACCCAGTACTTC	.	TRBV7-8	TRBJ2-5	.
CASSSSGQGNTEAFF	TGCGCCAGCAGCTCCTCGGGACAGGGCAACACTGAAGCTTTCTTT	.	TRBV5-1	TRBJ1-1	TRBD1
CASSGDRIPYEQYF	TGTGCCAGCAGTGGAGACAGAATCCCCTACGAGCAGTACTTC	.	TRBV2	TRBJ2-7	.
CASSLETSGSYEQYF	TGTGCCAGCAGCTTAGAGACTAGCGGCTCCTACGAGCAGTACTTC	.	TRBV13	TRBJ2-7	TRBD2
CASSLNRGGGYTF	TGCGCCAGCAGCTTGAACAGGGGAGGCGGCTACACCTTC	.	TRBV5-1	TRBJ1-2	TRBD1
CASSVATKGAEAFF	TGTGCCAGCAGCGTAGCTACTAAGGGGGCTGAAGCTTTCTTT	once	TRBV9	TRBJ1-1	.
CASSKIAGGPSTGELFF	TGCGCCAGCAGCAAGATAGCGGGAGGGCCTAGCACCGGGGAGCTGTTTTTT	.	TRBV5-1	TRBJ2-2	TRBD2
CASSQLKRGQGGGYTF	TGCGCCAGCAGTCAATTAAAAAGGGGACAGGGGGGTGGCTACACCTTC	.	TRBV23-1	TRBJ1-2	TRBD1
CASSSDTYGYTF	TGCGCCAGCAGCTCGGACACGTATGGCTACACCTTC	.	TRBV5-1	TRBJ1-2	.
CASRGRDGYTF	TGTGCCAGTAGAGGGCGGGACGGCTACACCTTC	.	TRBV19	TRBJ1-2	.
CASSRDSQETQYF	TGTGCCAGCAGCCGCGACAGTCAAGAGACCCAGTACTTC	.	TRBV7-3	TRBJ2-5	.
CASSPSGELEKLFF	TGTGCCAGCTCACCGTCCGGTGAGCTTGAAAAACTGTTTTTT	.	TRBV18	TRBJ1-4	.
CASSLRGNGYTF	TGTGCCAGCAGTTTACGGGGGAATGGCTACACCTTC	.	TRBV27	TRBJ1-2	.
CASYRVNSNQPQHF	TGTGCCAGTTACAGGGTAAATAGCAATCAGCCCCAGCATTTT	.	TRBV19	TRBJ1-5	.
CASSLGLAGYNEQFF	TGTGCCAGCAGCTTGGGGCTAGCGGGATACAATGAGCAGTTCTTC	.	TRBV5-4	TRBJ2-1	TRBD2